Shown below are 30 T cell receptor beta chains from a single sample sequenced in a study of T cell repertoires in cytomegalovirus infection. TCRdb recomputed calls from the reads with MiXCR, one row per CDR3 protein. The data show some 700,000 distinct CDR3 sequences, with around a third seen just once and around a sixth held by the top ten. No cognate antigen is known for these TCRs. The input for sequencing was cultured PBMCs, taken from culture after CMV antigen stimulation. Receptor source: a human donor in good health (CMV status not recorded). Some clones in this sample may be carry-over from other donors' samples.

A few counts support this clonotype. This chain uses TRBV6-2 or TRBV6-3 with TRBJ2-3, with no clear D. This CDR3 region has 15 residues. The ends were cut back, 0 bases at V and 2 bases at J, with 9 bases in the middle. Germline CDR1 and CDR2: MNHEY and SVGEGT. The CDR3 nucleotides read TGTGCCAGCAGTTACTCTCCCGGAAACACAGATACGCAGTATTTT. It specifies CASSYSPGNTDTQYF.

This clonotype was counted a few times. V is TRBV7-9 and J is TRBJ2-3; 11 nucleotides align to TRBD2. CDR1 and CDR2 from the germline V gene are SEHNR and FQNEAQ (reference sequence). Trimming took 1 base from V and 4 from J; bases not matched to a gene: 7. CDR3 length: 17 residues. This CDR3 reads CASSLVQLAGVADTQYF. The CDR3 DNA follows: TGTGCCAGCAGCTTAGTCCAACTAGCGGGAGTCGCAGATACGCAGTATTTT.

The rearrangement joins TRBV7-9 to TRBJ1-6, with unresolved D. Trimming took 3 bases from V and 7 from J, leaving 10 bases between them. CDR3 length: 14 residues. Looked up from germline, CDR1 is SEHNR and CDR2 is FQNEAQ (reference sequence). The CDR3 DNA reads TGTGCCAGCAGCTTGGGGAGGTCCAATTCACCCCTCCACTTT. Translation: CASSLGRSNSPLHF. Variable domain in full (rest from reference TRBV7-9 and TRBJ1-6): DTGVSQNPRHKITKRGQNVTFRCDPISEHNRLYWYRQTLGQGPEFLTYFQNEAQLEKSRLLSDRFSAERPKGSFSTLEIQRTEQGDSAMYLCASSLGRSNSPLHFGNGTRLTVT.

This clonotype was seen only a few times. This chain joins TRBV12-3 or TRBV12-4 and TRBJ2-3, with D maybe TRBD2 (6 bases). The length of the CDR3 is 12 residues. The V and J ends lost 7 bases and 6 bases respectively, with 11 bases between them. This chain's CDR3 is CASTHSGDTQYF. The DNA of the CDR3 is TGTGCCAGCACCCATAGCGGCGATACGCAGTATTTT.

This chain uses TRBV15 with TRBJ1-1, with a weak D call TRBD1 (5 bases). V gave up 0 bases and J gave up 3 bases, with 11 bases separating them. Germline V CDR1 and CDR2: LNHNV, YYDKDF (reference sequence). The CDR3 has 15 residues. This chain's CDR3 is CATSRDRARDTEAFF. Here the CDR3 DNA reads TGTGCCACCAGCAGAGACAGGGCTAGGGACACTGAAGCTTTCTTT.

The chain couples TRBV14 to TRBJ2-1; D unresolved. The germline V and J ends were trimmed by 2 bases and 3 bases, with 11 bases remaining between them. There are 15 residues in the CDR3. Germline CDR1 reads SGHDN; CDR2 reads FVKESK. CDR3 region: CASSQSASFYNEQFF. DNA for the CDR3: TGTGCCAGCAGCCAATCCGCTAGTTTCTACAATGAGCAGTTCTTC.

The chain uses TRBV7-6 and TRBJ1-6, with D possibly matching TRBD1 (6 bases). This CDR3 is built from 16 residues. V dropped 5 bases and J dropped 7 bases, with 18 bases sitting between them. Germline V gives CDR1 SGHVS, CDR2 FNYEAQ. The CDR3: CASSPRGPNLNSPLHF. In nucleotides, the CDR3 is TGTGCCAGCAGCCCCCGGGGGCCTAACCTAAATTCACCCCTCCACTTT.

This clonotype turned up a few times. This chain connects TRBV12-3 or TRBV12-4 to TRBJ1-1; D ambiguous. The CDR3 runs 16 residues. The ends were cut back, 6 bases at V and 0 bases at J, with 17 bases in the middle. The CDR3: CASRPPRGGMNTEAFF. The CDR3 bases are TGTGCCAGCAGACCCCCGCGGGGAGGGATGAACACTGAAGCTTTCTTT.

This clonotype has more than one count but fewer than ten. The rearrangement joins TRBV7-6 to TRBJ2-7, with D unclear. Trimming pared 3 bases from V and 1 base from J, leaving 13 bases between. The CDR3 extends over 15 amino acids. The V gene's germline CDR1 is SGHVS and CDR2 FNYEAQ. The DNA for the CDR3 is TGTGCCAGCAGCTTGTCAACAGTATTTTCCTACGAGCAGTACTTC. This sequence encodes CASSLSTVFSYEQYF.

This clonotype was counted a few times. The chain couples TRBV7-6 to TRBJ2-7; 9 bases are a match to TRBD1. CDR1 and CDR2 from the germline V gene are SGHVS and FNYEAQ. Trimming at V came to 5 bases and at J to 4 bases, leaving 6 bases not matched to a gene. The CDR3 is 14 residues long. As DNA, the CDR3 is TGTGCCAGCAGCCTGCGGACAGGGGAGTACGAGCAGTACTTC. Translation: CASSLRTGEYEQYF.

The genes are TRBV28 and TRBJ1-1, with TRBD1 matching over 7 bases. J gave up 8 bases and V 3 bases, and 15 bases lay outside the gene matches. The CDR3 is 16 residues long. Germline CDR1 is MDHEN and CDR2 is SYDVKM. CDR3 sequence (DNA): TGTGCCAGCAGTTTGGGTGGGACAGCCATCCCCTGGGAAGCTTTCTTT. Encoded protein: CASSLGGTAIPWEAFF.

This clonotype came up a few times. The CDR3 coding sequence is TGCGCCAGCAGCCAAACCGTGGGAGAGACCCAGTACTTC. This codes for CASSQTVGETQYF. The chain combines TRBV4-1 with TRBJ2-5, with no clear D. The CDR3 has 13 amino acids. Looked up from germline, CDR1 is MGHRA and CDR2 is YSYEKL. The V end was cut by 2 bases, the J end by 4 bases, with 8 bases between.

This clonotype was observed a handful of times. The genes are TRBV7-8 and TRBJ2-3; D is perhaps TRBD1 (5 bases). V lost 5 bases and J lost 6, with 9 bases in between. Germline CDR1 SGHVS, CDR2 FQNEAQ. The CDR3 length is 12 residues. The CDR3 DNA reads TGTGCCAGCAGCCGGGCAGGGGATACGCAGTATTTT. It translates to CASSRAGDTQYF.

V gene TRBV20-1 combines with J gene TRBJ2-7, with unresolved D. Germline V CDR1 and CDR2: DFQATT, SNEGSKA (reference sequence). The CDR3 has 13 amino acids. V was trimmed by 6 bases and J by 1 base, leaving 13 bases between them. The CDR3 DNA reads as TGCAGTGCCAGAAACCAGCGATCCTACGAGCAGTACTTC. It yields the protein CSARNQRSYEQYF.

This clonotype was detected many times. V gene TRBV7-2 combines with J gene TRBJ2-3, with 8 bases fitting TRBD2. CDR1 is SGHTA and CDR2 is FQGNSA in the germline V gene. The CDR3 sequence is 15 residues long. V shed 5 bases and J 4 bases; nucleotides not matched to a gene: 8. CDR3 residues: CASSTRTSRPDTQYF. CDR3 in DNA: TGTGCCAGCAGCACTAGGACTAGCAGGCCAGATACGCAGTATTTT.

This clonotype was seen more than once but under ten times. The rearrangement joins TRBV7-9 to TRBJ2-1, with TRBD2 matching 9 bases. With 5 bases clipped from V and 7 bases from J, the junction kept 3 bases outside the gene matches. Germline V lookup: CDR1 SEHNR, CDR2 FQNEAQ (reference sequence). The CDR3 totals 13 residues. This chain's CDR3 is CASSPSGANEQFF. In DNA, the CDR3 is TGTGCCAGCAGCCCTAGCGGGGCTAATGAGCAGTTCTTC.

Only a few counts were recorded for this clonotype. J is TRBJ2-7 and V is TRBV18, with TRBD1 matching over 7 bases. The CDR3 totals 14 residues. Trimming took 8 bases from V and 2 from J; bases not matched to a gene: 9. Germline assignment: CDR1 KGHSH and CDR2 LQKENI. CDR3 amino acids: CASSPGTATYEQYF. CDR3 DNA: TGTGCCAGCAGCCCCGGGACAGCGACCTACGAGCAGTACTTC.

The J gene is TRBJ2-2, the V gene TRBV19, with TRBD1 identical over 8 bases. Germline-derived CDR1 and CDR2 are LNHDA and SQIVND (reference sequence). The CDR3 runs 15 residues. Trimming removed 3 bases from V and 8 bases from J; junction bases left unmatched: 8. Here the CDR3 reads CASSIGQGASGELFF. DNA of the CDR3: TGTGCCAGTAGTATCGGGCAGGGGGCGTCGGGGGAGCTGTTTTTT.

This clonotype was picked up a small number of times. V is TRBV2 and J is TRBJ1-2; D call uncertain. The germline V gene has CDR1 SNHLY and CDR2 FYNNEI. V gave up 8 bases and J gave up 0 bases, with 7 bases separating them. The CDR3 consists of 12 residues. The CDR3 DNA reads as TGTGCCAGCTACCATGCTAACTATGGCTACACCTTC. This encodes CASYHANYGYTF. Full variable domain (rest looked up from reference TRBV2 and TRBJ1-2): EPEVTQTPSHQVTQMGQEVILRCVPISNHLYFYWYRQILGQKVEFLVSFYNNEISEKSEIFDDQFSVERPDGSNFTLKIRSTKLEDSAMYFCASYHANYGYTFGSGTRLTVV.

The V gene is TRBV2, the J gene TRBJ2-6, with TRBD2 as a possible D gene (5 bases). Germline V lookup: CDR1 SNHLY, CDR2 FYNNEI. Trimming took 7 bases from V and 3 from J, leaving 13 bases between them. This CDR3 region has 15 residues. For the CDR3, the DNA is TGTGCCAGCAACGGACTGTCGGATGGGGCCAACGTCCTGACTTTC. Protein: CASNGLSDGANVLTF.

This clonotype came up a few times. J is TRBJ1-1 and V is TRBV20-1; D is perhaps TRBD1 (5 bases). Germline V gene lookup returns CDR1 DFQATT and CDR2 SNEGSKA (reference sequence). This CDR3 has 12 residues. Trimming removed 3 bases at V and 4 bases at J, with 9 bases between. The CDR3 nucleotides are TGCAGTGCTAGCGGGGGGTCCACTGAAGCTTTCTTT. Translation gives CSASGGSTEAFF.

Only one count was recorded for this clonotype. This chain links TRBV20-1 with TRBJ1-1; TRBD1 might be the D (5 bases). This CDR3 region has 13 residues. The V end was cut by 6 bases, the J end by 2 bases, with 13 bases between. CDR1 DFQATT and CDR2 SNEGSKA come from the germline V gene (reference sequence). The CDR3: CSAKTAPNTEAFF. The CDR3 DNA reads as TGCAGTGCAAAGACAGCTCCTAACACTGAAGCTTTCTTT.

V gene TRBV20-1 combines with J gene TRBJ2-5; D ambiguous. This CDR3 region has 12 residues. Trimming left V 8 bases short and J 1 base short, with 11 bases between. Germline V gene lookup returns CDR1 DFQATT and CDR2 SNEGSKA (reference sequence). The CDR3 here is CSTLRTQETQYF. In nucleotides, the CDR3 is TGCAGTACCCTCCGGACCCAAGAGACCCAGTACTTC.

The chain employs TRBV20-1 and TRBJ1-4; D is uncertain. The CDR3 has 13 residues. V was shortened by 5 bases and J by 0 bases, with 7 bases between the two germline ends. Per the germline V gene, CDR1 is DFQATT and CDR2 is SNEGSKA (reference sequence). The CDR3 reads CSAQAATNEKLFF. The CDR3 region has the DNA TGCAGTGCTCAGGCAGCAACTAATGAAAAACTGTTTTTT.

This chain connects TRBV7-6 to TRBJ2-4; D is undetermined. CDR1 and CDR2 (germline): SGHVS, FNYEAQ. The CDR3 is 13 residues long. Trimming removed 3 bases from V and 5 bases from J, with 8 bases in between. The CDR3 coding sequence is TGTGCCAGCAGCTTCCCTGGGGAAAACATTCAGTACTTC. It translates to CASSFPGENIQYF.

The rearrangement uses TRBV6-2 or TRBV6-3 and TRBJ1-1; no definite D call. The CDR3 spans 11 residues. Trimming shortened V by 6 bases and J by 9 bases, and 11 bases separated the two germline ends. The germline V gene encodes CDR1 MNHEY and CDR2 SVGEGT. Here the CDR3 DNA reads TGTGCCAGCAGGGACGGACTCCAAGCTTTCTTT. It translates to CASRDGLQAFF.

This clonotype was seen once. The chain couples TRBV2 to TRBJ1-5, with 9 bases that match TRBD1. This CDR3 spans 15 amino acids. Germline CDR1 is SNHLY and CDR2 is FYNNEI. The V segment lost 2 bases and the J segment 5 bases; nucleotides outside the gene matches: 4. The CDR3 is CASSERRTGDQPQHF. For the CDR3, the DNA is TGTGCCAGCAGTGAACGAAGGACAGGGGATCAGCCCCAGCATTTT.

This clonotype has only a few counts. The chain joins TRBV7-9 to TRBJ2-6; 10 bases fit TRBD1. The CDR3 consists of 20 residues. The germline gives CDR1 SEHNR, CDR2 FQNEAQ (reference sequence). V dropped 4 bases and J dropped 2; count of bases not matched to a gene: 14. CDR3 region: CASSSWGRDRGLPGANVLTF. The CDR3 DNA sequence: TGTGCCAGCAGCTCCTGGGGCCGGGACAGGGGTCTACCTGGGGCCAACGTCCTGACTTTC. The whole variable domain, remainder taken from reference TRBV7-9 and TRBJ2-6, is DTGVSQNPRHKITKRGQNVTFRCDPISEHNRLYWYRQTLGQGPEFLTYFQNEAQLEKSRLLSDRFSAERPKGSFSTLEIQRTEQGDSAMYLCASSSWGRDRGLPGANVLTFGAGSRLTVL.

V is TRBV7-8 and J is TRBJ1-6; 7 bases are a match to TRBD1. CDR1 is SGHVS and CDR2 is FQNEAQ in the germline V gene. This CDR3 contains 15 residues. J was trimmed by 4 bases and V by 8 bases; bases with no gene match: 8. CDR3 DNA: TGTGCCAGCCGCCGGGAGGGGGCTTATAATTCACCCCTCCACTTT. Translation gives CASRREGAYNSPLHF.

The table lists this clonotype with a few counts. The chain couples TRBV10-3 to TRBJ2-3; a weak D match, TRBD2 (5 bases). From germline, CDR1 is ENHRY and CDR2 SYGVKD. This CDR3 has 14 residues. Deletions cut 6 bases from V and 2 bases from J, with 12 bases between. The CDR3 DNA sequence: TGTGCCATCAGATTTCAGGAGGCCACAGATACGCAGTATTTT. This gives the protein CAIRFQEATDTQYF.